This T cell receptor (beta chain) comes out of a study of blood T cell repertoires in COVID-19. Study-level information: COVID-19 samples, acute and convalescent, were from the United States, Italy and Spain. T cells, B-cell-depleted T cells, or PBMCs supplied cDNA or gDNA.

This CDR3 has 13 residues. The germline CDR1 and CDR2 sequences are MNHEY and SVGEGT. With 5 bases removed from V and 7 bases from J, the gap between germline ends came to 12 bases. As originally analysed: Reference gene primer amplification gave estimated nucleated cell counts. Only in-frame clones appear in the TCRdb table, and some are missing; sequencing was by immunoSEQ multiplex PCR. V and J calls and clone size come straight from that table; D and trimming were deduced from the DNA. This table holds approximately 150,000 clones, 70% to 90% found once. The J gene is TRBJ1-5, the V gene TRBV6-2 or TRBV6-3, with D possibly matching TRBD1 (6 bases). This TCR came from a woman aged 45 to 65 with acute or convalescent COVID-19. Sequenced: peripheral blood. The CDR3 sequence is CASSQGLAQPQHF. CDR3 DNA sequence: TGTGCCAGCAGTCAGGGGTTGGCCCAGCCCCAGCATTTT.